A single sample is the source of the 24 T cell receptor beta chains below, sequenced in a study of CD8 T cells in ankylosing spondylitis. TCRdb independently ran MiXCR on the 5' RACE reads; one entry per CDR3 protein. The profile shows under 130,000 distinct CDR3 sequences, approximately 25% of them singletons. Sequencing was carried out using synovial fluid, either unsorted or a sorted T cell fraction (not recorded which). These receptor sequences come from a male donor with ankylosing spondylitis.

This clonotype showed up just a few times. This CDR3 reads CASSLKAGYSYEQYF. The CDR3, as DNA: TGTGCCAGCAGCTTAAAGGCAGGGTACTCCTACGAGCAGTACTTC. This sequence joins TRBV7-2 and TRBJ2-7; maybe TRBD1 (5 bases). This CDR3 comprises 15 residues. V was trimmed by 2 bases and J by 0 bases, leaving 11 bases between them. The germline gives CDR1 SGHTA, CDR2 FQGNSA. Variable domain in full (rest from reference TRBV7-2 and TRBJ2-7): GAGVSQSPSNKVTEKGKDVELRCDPISGHTALYWYRQSLGQGLEFLIYFQGNSAPDKSGLPSDRFSAERTGGSVSTLTIQRTQQEDSAVYLCASSLKAGYSYEQYFGPGTRLTVT.

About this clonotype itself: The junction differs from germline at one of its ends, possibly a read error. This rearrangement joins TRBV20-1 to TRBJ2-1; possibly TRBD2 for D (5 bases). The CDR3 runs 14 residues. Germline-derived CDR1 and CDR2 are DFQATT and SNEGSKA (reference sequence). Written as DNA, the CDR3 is TGCAGTGTTAGAGTTACACTAGGGCTCGATGAGCAGTTCTTC. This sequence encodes CSVRVTLGLDEQFF.

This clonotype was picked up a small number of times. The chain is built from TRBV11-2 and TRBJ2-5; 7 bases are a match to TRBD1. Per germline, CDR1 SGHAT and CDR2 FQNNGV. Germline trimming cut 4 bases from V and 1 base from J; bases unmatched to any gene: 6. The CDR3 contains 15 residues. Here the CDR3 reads CASSSGQSIQETQYF. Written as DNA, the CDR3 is TGTGCCAGCAGCTCGGGACAGTCGATCCAAGAGACCCAGTACTTC.

In DNA, the CDR3 is TGTGCCAGCTCACCGGGCAGGGGAGGGGCCTACGAGCAGTACTTC. Translated, it gives CASSPGRGGAYEQYF. The V and J genes are TRBV18 and TRBJ2-7; perhaps TRBD2 as D (7 bases). Between the trimmed V and J ends, which lost 3 bases and 2 bases, there was a span of 14 bases. The length of the CDR3 is 15 residues. Germline V CDR1 and CDR2: KGHSH, LQKENI.

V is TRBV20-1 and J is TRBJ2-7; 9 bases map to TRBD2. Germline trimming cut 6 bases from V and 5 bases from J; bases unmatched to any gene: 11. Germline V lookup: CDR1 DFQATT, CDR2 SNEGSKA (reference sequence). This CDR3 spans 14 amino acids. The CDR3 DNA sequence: TGCAGTGCCTTCTCTAGCGGGATTTTCAACGAGCAGTACTTC. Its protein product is CSAFSSGIFNEQYF.

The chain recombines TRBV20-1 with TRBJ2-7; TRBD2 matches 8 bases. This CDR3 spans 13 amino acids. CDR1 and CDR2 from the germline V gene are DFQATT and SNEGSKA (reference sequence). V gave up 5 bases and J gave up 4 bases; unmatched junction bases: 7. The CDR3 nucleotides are TGCAGTGCTCCCCTCACTAGCGGATACGAGCAGTACTTC. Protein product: CSAPLTSGYEQYF.

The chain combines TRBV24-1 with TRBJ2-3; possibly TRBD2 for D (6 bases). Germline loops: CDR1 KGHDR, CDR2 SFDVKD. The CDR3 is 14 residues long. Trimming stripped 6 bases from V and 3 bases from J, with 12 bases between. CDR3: CATSQVGGTDTQYF. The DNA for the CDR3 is TGTGCCACCAGTCAGGTAGGAGGGACAGATACGCAGTATTTT.

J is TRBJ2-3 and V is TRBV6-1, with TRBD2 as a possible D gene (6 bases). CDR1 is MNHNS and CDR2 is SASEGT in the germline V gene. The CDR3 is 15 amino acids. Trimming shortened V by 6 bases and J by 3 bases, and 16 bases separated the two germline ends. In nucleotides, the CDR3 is TGTGCCAGCAGGGGAAGGGGAGGATGGACAGATACGCAGTATTTT. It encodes CASRGRGGWTDTQYF.

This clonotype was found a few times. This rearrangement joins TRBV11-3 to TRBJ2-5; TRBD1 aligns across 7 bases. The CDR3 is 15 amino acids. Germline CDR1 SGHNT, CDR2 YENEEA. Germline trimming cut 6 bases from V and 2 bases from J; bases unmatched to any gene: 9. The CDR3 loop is CASRRQGTYQETQYF. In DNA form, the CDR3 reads TGTGCCAGCAGAAGACAGGGCACATATCAAGAGACCCAGTACTTC.

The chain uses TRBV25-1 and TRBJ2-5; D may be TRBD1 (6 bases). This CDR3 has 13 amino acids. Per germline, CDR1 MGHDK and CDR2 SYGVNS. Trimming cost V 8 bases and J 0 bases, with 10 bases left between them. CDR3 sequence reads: CASVYRDQETQYF. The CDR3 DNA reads TGTGCCAGCGTCTACAGGGACCAAGAGACCCAGTACTTC.

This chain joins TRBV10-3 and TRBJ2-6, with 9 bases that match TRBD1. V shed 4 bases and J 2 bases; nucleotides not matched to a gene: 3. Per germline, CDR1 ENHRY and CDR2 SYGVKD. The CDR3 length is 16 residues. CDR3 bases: TGTGCCATCAGTGTGGACAGGGGTCCTGGGGCCAACGTCCTGACTTTC. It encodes CAISVDRGPGANVLTF.

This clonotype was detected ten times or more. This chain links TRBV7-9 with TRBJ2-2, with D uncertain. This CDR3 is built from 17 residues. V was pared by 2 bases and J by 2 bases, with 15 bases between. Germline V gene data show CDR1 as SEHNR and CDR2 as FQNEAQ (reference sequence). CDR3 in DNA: TGTGCCAGCAGCTTAAGCCTTTTGAGATTAAACACCGGGGAGCTGTTTTTT. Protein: CASSLSLLRLNTGELFF.

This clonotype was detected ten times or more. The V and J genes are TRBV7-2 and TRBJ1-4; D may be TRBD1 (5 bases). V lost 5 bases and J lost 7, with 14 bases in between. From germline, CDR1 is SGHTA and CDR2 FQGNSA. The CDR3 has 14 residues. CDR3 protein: CASSPRRGIEKLFF. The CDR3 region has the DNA TGTGCCAGCAGCCCCCGTCGGGGGATTGAAAAACTGTTTTTT.

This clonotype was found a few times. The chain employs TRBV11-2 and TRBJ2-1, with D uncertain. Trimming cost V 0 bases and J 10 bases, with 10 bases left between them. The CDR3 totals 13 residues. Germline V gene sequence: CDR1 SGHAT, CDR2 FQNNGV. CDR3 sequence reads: CASSLDRAREQFF. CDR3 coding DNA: TGTGCCAGCAGCTTAGATCGGGCGCGGGAGCAGTTCTTC.

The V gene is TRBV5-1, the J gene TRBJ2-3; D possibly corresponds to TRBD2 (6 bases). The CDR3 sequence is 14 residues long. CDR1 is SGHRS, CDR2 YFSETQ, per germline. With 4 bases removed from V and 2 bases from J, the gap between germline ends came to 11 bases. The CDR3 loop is CASSPGTPTDTQYF. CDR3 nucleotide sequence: TGCGCCAGCAGCCCCGGGACTCCCACAGATACGCAGTATTTT.

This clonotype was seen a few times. The CDR3 region is CASSLAANTGELFF. Here the CDR3 DNA reads TGTGCCAGCAGCTTAGCAGCGAACACCGGGGAGCTGTTTTTT. The chain couples TRBV5-8 to TRBJ2-2; no clear D. Germline V gene data show CDR1 as SGHTS and CDR2 as YDEGEE. The CDR3 contains 14 residues. The ends were cut back, 2 bases at V and 0 bases at J, with 5 bases in the middle.

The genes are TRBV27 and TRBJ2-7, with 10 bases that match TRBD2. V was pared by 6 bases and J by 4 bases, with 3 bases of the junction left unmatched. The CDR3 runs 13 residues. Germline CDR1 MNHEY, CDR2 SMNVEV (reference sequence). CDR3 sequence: CASRTSGRYEQYF. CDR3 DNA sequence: TGTGCCAGCAGGACTAGCGGGCGGTACGAGCAGTACTTC.

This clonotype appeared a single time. The CDR3, as DNA: TGCGCCAGCAGTGGCGGAGGGGGCCTCTACGAGCAGTACTTC. This encodes CASSGGGGLYEQYF. The J gene is TRBJ2-7, the V gene TRBV5-1, with D perhaps matching TRBD1 (7 bases). This CDR3 has 14 residues. Germline assignment: CDR1 SGHRS and CDR2 YFSETQ. V was trimmed by 5 bases and J by 3 bases, leaving 15 bases between them.

The CDR3 sequence: CSAREAAYEQYF. CDR3 bases: TGCAGTGCTAGAGAAGCAGCCTACGAGCAGTACTTC. The chain carries TRBV20-1 and TRBJ2-7; the D is unclear. V was cut by 0 bases and J by 2 bases, with 5 bases left in between. Germline V gene lookup returns CDR1 DFQATT and CDR2 SNEGSKA (reference sequence). The CDR3 has 12 amino acids.

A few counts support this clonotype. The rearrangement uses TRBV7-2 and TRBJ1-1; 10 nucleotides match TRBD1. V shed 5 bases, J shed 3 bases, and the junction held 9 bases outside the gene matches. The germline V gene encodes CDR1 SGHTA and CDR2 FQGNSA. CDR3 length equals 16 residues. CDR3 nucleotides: TGTGCCAGCAGCCGCCGGGGACAGGGGTCGGACACTGAAGCTTTCTTT. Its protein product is CASSRRGQGSDTEAFF.

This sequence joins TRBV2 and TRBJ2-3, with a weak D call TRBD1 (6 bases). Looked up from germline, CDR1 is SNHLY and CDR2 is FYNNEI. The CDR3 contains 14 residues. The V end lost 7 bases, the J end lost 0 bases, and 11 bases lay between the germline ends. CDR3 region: CASNWGLSTDTQYF. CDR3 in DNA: TGTGCCAGCAACTGGGGGCTGAGCACAGATACGCAGTATTTT.

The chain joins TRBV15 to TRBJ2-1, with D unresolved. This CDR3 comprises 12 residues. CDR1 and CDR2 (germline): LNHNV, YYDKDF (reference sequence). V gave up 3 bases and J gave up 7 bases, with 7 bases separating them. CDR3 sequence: CATSRSRNEQFF. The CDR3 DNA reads TGTGCCACCAGCAGGAGTCGGAATGAGCAGTTCTTC. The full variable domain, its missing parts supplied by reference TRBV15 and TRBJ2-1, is DAMVIQNPRYQVTQFGKPVTLSCSQTLNHNVMYWYQQKSSQAPKLLFHYYDKDFNNEADTPDNFQSRRPNTSFCFLDIRSPGLGDTAMYLCATSRSRNEQFFGPGTRLTVL.

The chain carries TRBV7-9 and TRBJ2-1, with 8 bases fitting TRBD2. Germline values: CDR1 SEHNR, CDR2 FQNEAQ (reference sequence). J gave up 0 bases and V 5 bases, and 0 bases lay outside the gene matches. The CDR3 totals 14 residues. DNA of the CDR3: TGTGCCAGCAGCGGGACTAGCTCCTACAATGAGCAGTTCTTC. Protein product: CASSGTSSYNEQFF.

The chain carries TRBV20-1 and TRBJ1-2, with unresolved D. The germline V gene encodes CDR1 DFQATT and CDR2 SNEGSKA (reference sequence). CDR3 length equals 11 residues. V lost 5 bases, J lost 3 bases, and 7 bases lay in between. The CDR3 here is CSAYQDYGYTF. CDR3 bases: TGCAGTGCTTATCAGGACTATGGCTACACCTTC.